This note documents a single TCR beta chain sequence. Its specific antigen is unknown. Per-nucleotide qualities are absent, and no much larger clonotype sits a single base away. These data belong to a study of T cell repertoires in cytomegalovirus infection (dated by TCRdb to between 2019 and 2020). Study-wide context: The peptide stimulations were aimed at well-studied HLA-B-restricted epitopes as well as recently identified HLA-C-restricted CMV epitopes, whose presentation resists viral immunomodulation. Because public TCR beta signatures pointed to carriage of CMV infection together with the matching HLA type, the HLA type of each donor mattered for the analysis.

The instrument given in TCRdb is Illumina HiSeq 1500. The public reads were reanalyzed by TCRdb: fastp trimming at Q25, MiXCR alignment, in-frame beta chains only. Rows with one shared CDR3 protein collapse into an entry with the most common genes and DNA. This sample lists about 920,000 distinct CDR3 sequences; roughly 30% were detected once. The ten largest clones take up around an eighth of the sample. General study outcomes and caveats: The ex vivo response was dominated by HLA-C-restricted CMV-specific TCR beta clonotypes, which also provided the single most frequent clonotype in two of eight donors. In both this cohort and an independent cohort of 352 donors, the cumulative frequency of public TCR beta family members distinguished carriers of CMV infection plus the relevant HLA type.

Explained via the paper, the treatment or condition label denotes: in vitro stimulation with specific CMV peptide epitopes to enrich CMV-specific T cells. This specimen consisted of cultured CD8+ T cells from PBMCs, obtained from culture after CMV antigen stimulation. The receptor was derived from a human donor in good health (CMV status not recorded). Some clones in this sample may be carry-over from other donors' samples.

The encoded CDR3 is CASSTMGGLQETQYF. In nucleotide form, the sequence is TGTGCCAGCAGTACCATGGGGGGGCTCCAAGAGACCCAGTACTTC. The rearranged chain carries TRBV6-5 and TRBJ2-5; a weak D assignment points to TRBD2 (7 bases agree). Cut back by 5 bases and 1 base, the V and J ends lie 14 bases apart. CDR1 is given as MNHEY and CDR2 as SVGAGI, both from the germline V gene. The CDR3, from cysteine to phenylalanine, totals 15 residues. The kept DNA is CDR3 alone, 45 bases in frame from the first base.